A selection of T cell receptor beta chains follows, all from one sample in a study of beta chain features in type 1 diabetes. Only in-frame clones appear in the TCRdb table, and some are missing; sequencing was by immunoSEQ multiplex PCR. The sample holds 390,000 or so clones; around 13% are singletons and the top ten take 0.035% to 0.04%. Sample: naive CD4+ T cells from blood. These receptors all stem from a man between 25 and 39 years old in good health. Both conserved end residues are part of each CDR3. A D gene is named only where the DNA matches it firmly. Size is omitted from some rows. Given values are once, few, many or a class for expanded clones.

TRBD1,TRBV19,few,TRBJ2-1,CASSPPQGALEQFF,TGTGCCAGTAGCCCCCCCCAGGGGGCTTTGGAGCAGTTCTTC
.,TRBV6-5,few,TRBJ1-6,CASSYRQGMVSPLHF,TGTGCCAGCAGTTACCGGCAGGGGATGGTTTCACCCCTCCACTTT
.,TRBV5-1,.,TRBJ2-1,CASSLGYRADEQFF,TGCGCCAGCAGCTTGGGTTATAGGGCCGATGAGCAGTTCTTC
.,TRBV5-1,.,TRBJ2-6,CASSSQATVPGANVLTF,TGCGCCAGCAGCTCCCAGGCGACAGTCCCCGGGGCCAACGTCCTGACTTTC
.,TRBV9,.,TRBJ2-1,CASSARGTPSSYNEQFF,TGTGCCAGCAGCGCTAGGGGTACCCCGAGCTCCTACAATGAGCAGTTCTTC
.,TRBV7-9,few,TRBJ2-3,CASSIEGYRLDTQYF,TGTGCCAGCAGCATAGAGGGCTATAGACTTGATACGCAGTATTTT
TRBD2,TRBV10-3,few,TRBJ2-1,CAAAGTSGVEQFF,TGTGCCGCTGCCGGGACTAGCGGCGTTGAGCAGTTCTTC
.,TRBV7-8,few,TRBJ2-1,CASSLLGHNNEQFF,TGTGCCAGCAGCTTATTGGGACATAACAATGAGCAGTTCTTC
TRBD2,TRBV5-1,few,TRBJ2-1,CASSLVRTSGDYNEQFF,TGCGCCAGCAGCTTGGTAAGAACTAGCGGGGATTACAATGAGCAGTTCTTC
.,TRBV4-3,few,TRBJ2-4,CASSQESGVRNIQYF,TGCGCCAGCAGCCAAGAGAGTGGGGTGAGAAACATTCAGTACTTC
.,TRBV25-1,.,TRBJ1-4,CASSDWGNEKLFF,TGTGCCAGCAGTGATTGGGGAAATGAAAAACTGTTTTTT
.,TRBV6-1,.,TRBJ2-5,CASTPLWRIQETQYF,TGTGCCAGCACGCCCCTATGGAGGATCCAAGAGACCCAGTACTTC
.,TRBV4-3,.,TRBJ2-2,CASSTLARGLGTGELFF,TGCGCCAGCAGCACCTTGGCGCGGGGTTTGGGCACCGGGGAGCTGTTTTTT
.,TRBV25-1,few,TRBJ1-4,CARTTGLEEKLFF,TGTGCCAGGACGACAGGACTGGAGGAAAAACTGTTTTTT
TRBD1,TRBV5-1,few,TRBJ2-1,CASSLLMTGSYNEQFF,TGCGCCAGCAGCTTATTAATGACAGGGTCCTACAATGAGCAGTTCTTC
.,TRBV30,.,TRBJ1-3,CGTGAGNTIYF,TGTGGGACGGGGGCTGGAAACACCATATATTTT
.,TRBV5-5,.,TRBJ2-3,CASSPFMLGSTDTQYF,TGTGCCAGCAGCCCGTTTATGCTGGGGAGCACAGATACGCAGTATTTT
.,TRBV30,.,TRBJ1-1,CAHKLNTEAFF,TGTGCCCACAAGCTCAACACTGAAGCTTTCTTT
TRBD2,TRBV30,.,TRBJ2-1,CAWTFGLAGGEQFF,TGTGCCTGGACCTTCGGGTTAGCGGGGGGTGAGCAGTTCTTC
TRBD1,TRBV29-1,few,TRBJ1-1,CSVLTGSDTEAFF,TGCAGCGTCCTGACAGGGTCGGACACTGAAGCTTTCTTT
.,TRBV18,.,TRBJ2-7,CASSPSMTYEQYF,TGTGCCAGCTCACCATCGATGACCTACGAGCAGTACTTC
.,TRBV4-3,.,TRBJ1-1,CASSRNTEAFF,TGCGCCAGCAGCCGGAACACTGAAGCTTTCTTT
TRBD2,TRBV5-1,.,TRBJ2-5,CASSLDLAGPIEYF,TGCGCCAGCAGCTTGGATCTAGCGGGGCCCATCGAGTACTTC
TRBD2,TRBV9,few,TRBJ2-1,CASSVAGGRNEQFF,TGTGCCAGCAGCGTAGCGGGAGGCAGGAATGAGCAGTTCTTC
.,TRBV7-8,.,TRBJ2-1,CASRPGVLLGDEQFF,TGTGCCAGCAGGCCAGGGGTACTATTAGGCGATGAGCAGTTCTTC
.,TRBV30,few,TRBJ2-5,CAWTGGRETQYF,TGTGCCTGGACAGGCGGACGAGAGACCCAGTACTTC
.,TRBV25-1,few,TRBJ1-3,CASRPSQVAGNTIYF,TGTGCCAGCAGACCTTCACAGGTAGCTGGAAACACCATATATTTT
.,TRBV5-1,.,TRBJ2-3,CASSSATSTSTDTQYF,TGCGCCAGCAGCTCGGCCACTAGCACGAGCACAGATACGCAGTATTTT
TRBD2,TRBV9,few,TRBJ2-5,CASSVGGLAGDQETQYF,TGTGCCAGCAGCGTAGGAGGACTAGCGGGGGACCAAGAGACCCAGTACTTC
.,TRBV7-2,.,TRBJ2-3,CASSSVGGTDTQYF,TGTGCCAGCAGCTCCGTGGGGGGCACAGATACGCAGTATTTT
.,TRBV15,.,TRBJ2-3,CATSSSRDTQYF,TGTGCCACCAGCAGTAGCAGAGATACGCAGTATTTT
.,TRBV19,.,TRBJ1-2,CASRPTGMINYGYTF,TGTGCCAGTAGGCCTACCGGCATGATTAACTATGGCTACACCTTC
.,TRBV29-1,few,TRBJ2-2,CSAGRDGNTGELFF,TGCAGCGCCGGCCGGGACGGGAACACCGGGGAGCTGTTTTTT
.,TRBV11-2,.,TRBJ2-7,CASSLVLEQYF,TGTGCCAGCAGCTTAGTTCTCGAGCAGTACTTC
.,TRBV6-5,.,TRBJ2-6,CASRAYYQGANVLTF,TGTGCCAGCAGAGCGTATTATCAGGGGGCCAACGTCCTGACTTTC
TRBD1,TRBV4-3,.,TRBJ2-7,CASSQDVFSGTGRYEQYF,TGCGCCAGCAGCCAAGATGTCTTCTCAGGGACAGGGAGGTACGAGCAGTACTTC
.,TRBV9,.,TRBJ2-5,CASSVGNQETQYF,TGTGCCAGCAGCGTAGGCAACCAAGAGACCCAGTACTTC
TRBD2,TRBV2,.,TRBJ2-1,CASSLAGGGNEQFF,TGTGCCAGCAGCCTAGCGGGAGGTGGCAATGAGCAGTTCTTC
TRBD1,TRBV19,.,TRBJ2-5,CASSTGGWETQYF,TGTGCCAGTAGTACAGGGGGCTGGGAGACCCAGTACTTC
TRBD1,TRBV4-1,.,TRBJ2-7,CASSQGTGAKAYEQYF,TGCGCCAGCAGCCAAGGGACAGGGGCGAAGGCCTACGAGCAGTACTTC
.,TRBV18,.,TRBJ2-1,CASSPRQANEQFF,TGTGCCAGCTCACCCCGACAGGCCAATGAGCAGTTCTTC
.,TRBV19,few,TRBJ2-7,CASSRTIGAYEQYF,TGTGCCAGTAGTCGCACTATCGGTGCCTACGAGCAGTACTTC
TRBD1,TRBV30,few,TRBJ1-5,CAWSLRGQLNQPQHF,TGTGCCTGGAGTCTACGGGGACAGCTCAATCAGCCCCAGCATTTT
.,TRBV30,few,TRBJ2-1,CAWSVLPSGEQFF,TGTGCCTGGAGTGTACTTCCCAGCGGTGAGCAGTTCTTC
TRBD2,TRBV5-1,few,TRBJ2-5,CASSAGGQETQYF,TGCGCCAGCAGCGCCGGGGGGCAAGAGACCCAGTACTTC
.,TRBV2,few,TRBJ2-1,CASTLMGYEQFF,TGTGCCAGCACTCTAATGGGGTATGAGCAGTTCTTC
.,TRBV7-8,.,TRBJ1-2,CASSLTRDMYGYTF,TGTGCCAGCAGCTTGACCCGGGACATGTATGGCTACACCTTC
.,TRBV5-4,few,TRBJ2-3,CASSKSSTDTQYF,TGTGCCAGCAGCAAGTCGAGCACAGATACGCAGTATTTT